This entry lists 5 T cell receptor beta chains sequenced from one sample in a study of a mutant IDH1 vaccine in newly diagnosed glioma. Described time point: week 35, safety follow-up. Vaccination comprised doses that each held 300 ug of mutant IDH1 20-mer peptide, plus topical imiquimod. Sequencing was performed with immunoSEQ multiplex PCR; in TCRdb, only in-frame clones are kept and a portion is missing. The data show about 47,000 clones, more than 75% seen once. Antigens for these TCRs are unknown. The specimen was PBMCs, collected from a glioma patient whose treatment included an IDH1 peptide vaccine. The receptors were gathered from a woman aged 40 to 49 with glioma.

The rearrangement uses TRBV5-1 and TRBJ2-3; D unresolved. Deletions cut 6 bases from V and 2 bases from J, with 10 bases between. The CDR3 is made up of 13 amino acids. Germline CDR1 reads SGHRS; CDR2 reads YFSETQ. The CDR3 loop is CASTATYTDTQYF. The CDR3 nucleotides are TGCGCCAGCACAGCTACCTACACAGATACGCAGTATTTT.

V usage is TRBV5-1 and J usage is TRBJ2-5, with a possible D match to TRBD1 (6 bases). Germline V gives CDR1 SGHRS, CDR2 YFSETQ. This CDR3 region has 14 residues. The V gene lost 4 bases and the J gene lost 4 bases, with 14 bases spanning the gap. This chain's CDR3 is CASSRGVGGETQYF. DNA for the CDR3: TGCGCCAGCAGCCGGGGTGTAGGGGGAGAGACCCAGTACTTC.

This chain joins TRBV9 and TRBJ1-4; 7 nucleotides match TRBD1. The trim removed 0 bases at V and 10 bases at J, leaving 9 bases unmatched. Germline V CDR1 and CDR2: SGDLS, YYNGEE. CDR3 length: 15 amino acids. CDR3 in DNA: TGTGCCAGCAGCGTAGCTTTGACAGGGCCCGGAAAACTGTTTTTT. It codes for CASSVALTGPGKLFF.

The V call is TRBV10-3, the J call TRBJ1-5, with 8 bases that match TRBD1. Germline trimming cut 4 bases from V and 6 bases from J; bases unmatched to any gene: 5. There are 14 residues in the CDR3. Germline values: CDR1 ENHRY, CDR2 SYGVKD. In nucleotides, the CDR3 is TGTGCCATCAGTGTTTCAGGGGGCTCTCAGCCCCAGCATTTT. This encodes CAISVSGGSQPQHF.

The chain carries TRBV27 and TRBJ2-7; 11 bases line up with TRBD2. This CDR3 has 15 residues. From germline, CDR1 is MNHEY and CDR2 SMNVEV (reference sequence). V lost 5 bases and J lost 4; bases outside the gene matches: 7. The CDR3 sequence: CASSPLAGGRYEQYF. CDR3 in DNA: TGTGCCAGCAGTCCATTAGCGGGGGGGCGATACGAGCAGTACTTC.